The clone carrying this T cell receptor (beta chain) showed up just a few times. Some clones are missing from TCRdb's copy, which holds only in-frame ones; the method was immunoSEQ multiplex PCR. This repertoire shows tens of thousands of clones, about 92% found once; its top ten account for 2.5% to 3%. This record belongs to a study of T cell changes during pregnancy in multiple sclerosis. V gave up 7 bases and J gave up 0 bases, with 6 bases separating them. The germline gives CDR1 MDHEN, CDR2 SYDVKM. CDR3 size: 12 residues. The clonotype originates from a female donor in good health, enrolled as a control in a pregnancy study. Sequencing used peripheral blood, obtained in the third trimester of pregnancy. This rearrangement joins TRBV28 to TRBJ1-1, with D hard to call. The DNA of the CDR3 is TGTGCCAGCATGGCTTTGAACACTGAAGCTTTCTTT. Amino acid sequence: CASMALNTEAFF.